Listed here are 31 T cell receptor beta chains from one sample, sequenced in a study of T cell responses to AZD1222 COVID-19 vaccine. Here immunoSEQ multiplex PCR was the method, and the copy in TCRdb shows in-frame clones only, minus some. Here the sample spans about 110,000 clones, about 88% being singletons. The input for sequencing was peripheral blood, taken on day 0 of AZD1222 vaccination. The source of these receptors is an adult in good health.

This sequence joins TRBV2 and TRBJ1-4; D gene ambiguous. Germline values: CDR1 SNHLY, CDR2 FYNNEI. The CDR3 length is 13 residues. V was pared by 7 bases and J by 6 bases, with 12 bases between. CDR3 region: CASTYIPDEKLFF. The CDR3, as DNA: TGTGCCAGCACCTACATACCGGATGAAAAACTGTTTTTT. Using reference TRBV2 and TRBJ1-4 for the parts outside the CDR3, the full variable domain is EPEVTQTPSHQVTQMGQEVILRCVPISNHLYFYWYRQILGQKVEFLVSFYNNEISEKSEIFDDQFSVERPDGSNFTLKIRSTKLEDSAMYFCASTYIPDEKLFFGSGTQLSVL.

The J gene is TRBJ2-7, the V gene TRBV12-3 or TRBV12-4; D uncertain. The germline V and J ends were trimmed by 6 bases and 6 bases, with 15 bases remaining between them. The CDR3 extends over 13 amino acids. CDR3 coding DNA: TGTGCCAGCAGCCCACGTGGTGCCGGCGAGCAGTACTTC. Its translation is CASSPRGAGEQYF.

This clone was seen a single time. The V call is TRBV4-1, the J call TRBJ2-2, with 8 nucleotides matching TRBD2. The CDR3 loop spans 16 amino acids. The J segment lost 2 bases and the V segment lost 3 bases, leaving 5 bases of the junction unmatched. Per germline, CDR1 MGHRA and CDR2 YSYEKL. CDR3 in amino acids: CASSQVAGPNTGELFF. The CDR3 DNA sequence: TGCGCCAGCAGCCAGGTAGCGGGGCCAAACACCGGGGAGCTGTTTTTT.

The J gene is TRBJ1-2, the V gene TRBV5-4, with TRBD1 matching over 9 bases. The trim removed 4 bases at V and 4 bases at J, leaving 5 bases unmatched. Germline V CDR1 and CDR2: SGHNT, YYREEE (reference sequence). This CDR3 spans 14 amino acids. CDR3 in amino acids: CASSEDRGAYGYTF. DNA for the CDR3: TGTGCCAGCAGCGAGGACAGGGGAGCCTATGGCTACACCTTC. The whole variable domain, filled in from reference TRBV5-4 and TRBJ1-2, reads ETGVTQSPTHLIKTRGQQVTLRCSSQSGHNTVSWYQQALGQGPQFIFQYYREEENGRGNFPPRFSGLQFPNYSSELNVNALELDDSALYLCASSEDRGAYGYTFGSGTRLTVV.

This clone occurred once. The CDR3 DNA reads TGTGCCAGCAGCTTAAGGGAATACAGCGGGAGGACGAACACCGGGGAGCTGTTTTTT. It codes for CASSLREYSGRTNTGELFF. This chain uses TRBV11-2 with TRBJ2-2, with 9 positions matching TRBD2. Trimming cost V 2 bases and J 0 bases; bases outside gene matches: 10. Per the germline V gene, CDR1 is SGHAT and CDR2 is FQNNGV. CDR3 size: 19 residues. Combining the CDR3 with reference TRBV11-2 and TRBJ2-2 gives the whole variable domain EAGVAQSPRYKIIEKRQSVAFWCNPISGHATLYWYQQILGQGPKLLIQFQNNGVVDDSQLPKDRFSAERLKGVDSTLKIQPAKLEDSAVYLCASSLREYSGRTNTGELFFGEGSRLTVL.

The gene calls are TRBV27 and TRBJ2-5; TRBD1 matches 7 bases. Germline trimming cut 2 bases from V and 2 bases from J; bases unmatched to any gene: 11. CDR1 and CDR2 from the germline V gene are MNHEY and SMNVEV (reference sequence). The CDR3 spans 17 residues. The CDR3 coding sequence is TGTGCCAGCAGTTTACTCTACAGGGGCACTCTTCAAGAGACCCAGTACTTC. It translates to CASSLLYRGTLQETQYF.

This chain joins TRBV23-1 and TRBJ1-2, with 7 nucleotides matching TRBD1. TRBV23-1 is annotated as an ORF whose role is uncertain. The V segment lost 6 bases and the J segment 7 bases; nucleotides outside the gene matches: 14. The CDR3 sequence is 15 residues long. The CDR3 nucleotides are TGCGCCAGCAGCCCAGGGGGGGCTGAGCATCGTGGCTACACCTTC. This codes for CASSPGGAEHRGYTF.

The V and J genes are TRBV19 and TRBJ2-3, with 8 bases fitting TRBD1. Germline V gene lookup returns CDR1 LNHDA and CDR2 SQIVND (reference sequence). CDR3 length: 15 residues. The J segment lost 4 bases and the V segment lost 6 bases, leaving 9 bases of the junction unmatched. The CDR3 coding sequence is TGTGCCAGTAGGGCCAGGGCAGGGGGCGCAGATACGCAGTATTTT. This encodes CASRARAGGADTQYF.

This chain links TRBV27 with TRBJ2-5; 8 positions match TRBD1. V trimming: 7 bases; J trimming: 2 bases; junction bases outside the gene matches: 12. CDR1 and CDR2 (germline): MNHEY, SMNVEV (reference sequence). The CDR3 loop spans 16 amino acids. The CDR3: CASMTGQGALQETQYF. As DNA, the CDR3 is TGTGCCAGCATGACGGGGCAGGGGGCTTTACAAGAGACCCAGTACTTC.

The rearrangement links TRBV11-3 to TRBJ2-1, with D uncertain. Germline CDR1 and CDR2: SGHNT and YENEEA. CDR3 length: 16 amino acids. V was cut by 0 bases and J by 8 bases, with 17 bases left in between. CDR3 region: CASSLEYSLVIYEQFF. In DNA form, the CDR3 reads TGTGCCAGCAGCTTAGAGTATTCTCTAGTAATCTATGAGCAGTTCTTC. Full variable domain (rest looked up from reference TRBV11-3 and TRBJ2-1): EAGVVQSPRYKIIEKKQPVAFWCNPISGHNTLYWYLQNLGQGPELLIRYENEEAVDDSQLPKDRFSAERLKGVDSTLKIQPAELGDSAVYLCASSLEYSLVIYEQFFGPGTRLTVL.

The genes are TRBV9 and TRBJ1-4, with 10 positions matching TRBD1. Trimming at V came to 0 bases and at J to 8 bases, leaving 7 bases not matched to a gene. Germline lookup yields CDR1 SGDLS and CDR2 YYNGEE. This CDR3 is built from 16 residues. CDR3 sequence: CASSVGTGTGEEKLFF. The DNA of the CDR3 is TGTGCCAGCAGCGTAGGGACCGGGACAGGGGAAGAAAAACTGTTTTTT.

The chain joins TRBV30 to TRBJ1-5; D ambiguous. The CDR3 is made up of 14 amino acids. Deletions cut 0 bases from V and 3 bases from J, with 9 bases between. Germline V lookup: CDR1 GTSNPN, CDR2 SVGIG (reference sequence). The CDR3 spells CAWSVPQNNQPQHF. The CDR3 DNA sequence: TGTGCCTGGAGTGTACCACAGAACAATCAGCCCCAGCATTTT.

This rearrangement joins TRBV4-2 to TRBJ1-4, with unresolved D. The CDR3 extends over 13 amino acids. The ends were cut back, 1 base at V and 12 bases at J, with 12 bases in the middle. Germline V gene data show CDR1 as LGHNA and CDR2 as YNFKEQ. CDR3 nucleotides: TGTGCCAGCAGCCAAGCGATCTCGGCGGAACTGTTTTTT. This translates into CASSQAISAELFF.

This clone was seen once. J is TRBJ2-7 and V is TRBV6-2 or TRBV6-3; D is unclear. V lost 5 bases and J lost 2, with 10 bases in between. CDR1 is MNHEY and CDR2 is SVGEGT in the germline V gene. The CDR3 sequence is 13 residues long. The CDR3 loop reads CASSLPGPYEQYF. In DNA, the CDR3 is TGTGCCAGCAGTCTACCTGGGCCCTACGAGCAGTACTTC.

The CDR3 region is CASSRGLYNEQFF. The DNA of the CDR3 is TGTGCCAGCAGCCGGGGACTCTACAATGAGCAGTTCTTC. The J gene is TRBJ2-1, the V gene TRBV7-8; perhaps TRBD2 as D (6 bases). Germline CDR1 is SGHVS and CDR2 is FQNEAQ. The CDR3 runs to 13 residues. Trimming removed 5 bases at V and 3 bases at J, with 8 bases between. The whole variable domain, remainder taken from reference TRBV7-8 and TRBJ2-1, is GAGVSQSPRYKVAKRGQDVALRCDPISGHVSLFWYQQALGQGPEFLTYFQNEAQLDKSGLPSDRFFAERPEGSVSTLKIQRTQQEDSAVYLCASSRGLYNEQFFGPGTRLTVL.

This rearrangement joins TRBV27 to TRBJ2-5; D possibly corresponds to TRBD2 (6 bases). V lost 2 bases to trimming and J lost 5 bases, with 18 bases between them. There are 16 residues in the CDR3. The germline V gene has CDR1 MNHEY and CDR2 SMNVEV (reference sequence). CDR3 region: CASSLGSGSLGETQYF. The CDR3 DNA is TGTGCCAGCAGTTTAGGTTCCGGGAGCCTGGGGGAGACCCAGTACTTC.

The chain has TRBV6-1 and TRBJ1-2; D not certain. V lost 3 bases and J lost 4, with 9 bases in between. Germline CDR1 reads MNHNS; CDR2 reads SASEGT. The CDR3 is made up of 13 amino acids. DNA for the CDR3: TGTGCCAGCAGTGACGGCAGAGTCTATGGCTACACCTTC. Its protein product is CASSDGRVYGYTF.

The chain joins TRBV11-1 to TRBJ2-5, with D perhaps matching TRBD1 or TRBD2 (5 bases each). V was pared by 5 bases and J by 5 bases, with 9 bases between. Germline V gives CDR1 SGHAT, CDR2 FQDESV (reference sequence). There are 12 residues in the CDR3. The CDR3 reads CASSLGVETQYF. The CDR3 DNA follows: TGTGCCAGCAGCCTGGGGGTGGAGACCCAGTACTTC.

This sequence joins TRBV28 and TRBJ2-3; D is possibly TRBD1 (6 bases). This CDR3 is built from 13 residues. The germline V and J ends were trimmed by 8 bases and 5 bases, with 14 bases remaining between them. Germline CDR1 and CDR2: MDHEN and SYDVKM. The DNA for the CDR3 is TGTGCCAGCGCTTGGCTCAGGGGAGATACGCAGTATTTT. Encoded protein: CASAWLRGDTQYF.

The chain carries TRBV10-2 and TRBJ2-7; D not certain. The CDR3 runs 11 residues. The germline gives CDR1 WSHSY, CDR2 SAAADI. V was cut by 8 bases and J by 3 bases, with 8 bases left in between. Here the CDR3 DNA reads TGCGCCAGCCTCCTGGGCTACGAGCAGTACTTC. This encodes CASLLGYEQYF.

Only one count was recorded for this clone. This chain uses TRBV19 with TRBJ1-1; the match to TRBD1 covers 9 bases. The germline CDR1 and CDR2 sequences are LNHDA and SQIVND (reference sequence). Trimming took 5 bases from V and 11 from J; bases not matched to a gene: 9. This CDR3 region has 13 residues. CDR3 in amino acids: CASSPQQGAVAFF. CDR3 in DNA: TGTGCCAGTAGTCCGCAACAGGGGGCGGTGGCTTTCTTT.

The chain joins TRBV28 to TRBJ1-4, with D possibly matching TRBD1 (6 bases). Trimming took off 3 bases at V and 7 bases at J, with 12 bases between the two ends. Germline CDR1 MDHEN, CDR2 SYDVKM. CDR3 length: 14 amino acids. CDR3 DNA sequence: TGTGCCAGCAGTTTTCCAGGGGCGGGTGAAAAACTGTTTTTT. Protein sequence: CASSFPGAGEKLFF.

The rearrangement joins TRBV10-3 to TRBJ2-7; TRBD1 or TRBD2 may be the D gene (6 bases each). V lost 5 bases and J lost 2, with 13 bases in between. Germline CDR1 ENHRY, CDR2 SYGVKD. This CDR3 spans 14 amino acids. This CDR3 is CAISIGGLPYEQYF. For the CDR3, the DNA is TGTGCCATCAGTATAGGGGGGCTTCCCTACGAGCAGTACTTC.

Comments on this clone: The junction and the germline gene differ at one end; a read error may be behind it. The gene calls are TRBV29-1 and TRBJ1-2; possible D gene TRBD1, 5 bases. From germline, CDR1 is SQVTM and CDR2 ANQGSEA. The CDR3 sequence is 14 residues long. The CDR3 DNA reads TGCAGCGCTGAAATACTGACAGTCACCTATGGCTACACCTTC. Its translation: CSAEILTVTYGYTF.

This chain connects TRBV10-2 to TRBJ1-3, with unresolved D. The CDR3 runs 11 residues. The germline V gene has CDR1 WSHSY and CDR2 SAAADI. Trimming left V 8 bases short and J 5 bases short, with 7 bases between. CDR3 region: CASHPRNTIYF. The DNA for the CDR3 is TGCGCCAGCCACCCCCGAAACACCATATATTTT.

This chain connects TRBV11-3 to TRBJ2-7; D uncertain. CDR3 length equals 13 residues. V was trimmed by 5 bases and J by 2 bases, leaving 10 bases between them. Germline CDR1 and CDR2: SGHNT and YENEEA. The CDR3 sequence: CASSGRKTYEQYF. The CDR3 DNA is TGTGCCAGCAGCGGCAGGAAGACCTACGAGCAGTACTTC.

The genes are TRBV7-3 and TRBJ2-1, with TRBD2 as a possible D gene (5 bases). V lost 5 bases and J lost 6, with 8 bases in between. This CDR3 is built from 12 residues. CDR1 and CDR2 from the germline V gene are SGHTA and FQGTGA. The DNA of the CDR3 is TGTGCCAGCAGCGAACGGGGCAATGAGCAGTTCTTC. Protein product: CASSERGNEQFF.

The sample holds a few counts of this clone. CDR3 protein: CASSSNYGYTF. CDR3 nucleotides: TGTGCCAGCAGCTCTAACTATGGCTACACCTTC. The V and J genes are TRBV28 and TRBJ1-2; D is undetermined. CDR1 is MDHEN, CDR2 SYDVKM, per germline. The length of the CDR3 is 11 residues. Trimming removed 6 bases at V and 0 bases at J, with 2 bases between.

J is TRBJ2-7 and V is TRBV27, with D possibly TRBD2 on 5 matching bases. CDR1 is MNHEY, CDR2 SMNVEV, per germline (reference sequence). V gave up 8 bases and J gave up 1 base, with 15 bases separating them. The length of the CDR3 is 14 residues. CDR3 sequence: CASRLGRPSYEQYF. The CDR3 DNA reads as TGTGCCAGCCGCTTGGGGAGACCGTCCTACGAGCAGTACTTC.

This clone was seen once. The chain links TRBV7-8 to TRBJ2-7; D remains unclear. Germline V CDR1 and CDR2: SGHVS, FQNEAQ. Trimming shortened V by 5 bases and J by 3 bases, and 8 bases separated the two germline ends. This CDR3 has 12 amino acids. CDR3 coding DNA: TGTGCCAGCAGCCCGCTCAACTACGAGCAGTACTTC. Its protein product is CASSPLNYEQYF.

The V and J genes are TRBV28 and TRBJ1-4; D is unresolved. This CDR3 comprises 13 residues. V was clipped by 3 bases and J by 4 bases, with 6 bases between them. Germline-derived CDR1 and CDR2 are MDHEN and SYDVKM. The CDR3 loop is CASSFSGNEKLFF. CDR3 in DNA: TGTGCCAGCAGTTTTTCGGGTAATGAAAAACTGTTTTTT.